The clone carrying this T cell receptor beta chain occurred many times. The antigen remains unidentified. Molecular barcoded adaptors covering alpha/delta and beta/gamma chains were used on roughly 370 ng RNA. TCRdb fed the reads into MiXCR, producing one record per CDR3 protein. Among 62,000 or so distinct CDR3 sequences, 20% to 25% were seen once, and the ten largest hold about 18%. This CDR3 region has 12 residues. Germline loops: CDR1 SQVTM, CDR2 ANQGSEA. Deletions cut 4 bases from V and 0 bases from J, with 6 bases between. The sample comes from a study of read filtering for tumor transcriptome and immune sequencing. Study in general: TCR-mapped reads were about 4.05 to 10.27 million with IR-seq versus about 85 to 1,300 with RNA-seq. Overall study results and limits: The CD138-negative fraction was mixed bone marrow immune cells, not pure T cells. In IR-seq, single-read clonotypes were about 81.9% of clonotypes but about 3.5% of reads.

The TCR comes from a donor at least 40 years old with multiple myeloma. This chain links TRBV29-1 with TRBJ1-1; no firm D call. The sample consisted of a population of CD138-negative cells sorted from bone marrow. The chain's CDR3 is CSVGVLNTEAFF. The CDR3 bases are TGCAGCGTTGGGGTACTGAACACTGAAGCTTTCTTT.